The TCR beta chain under discussion was sequenced for a study of cytomegalovirus exposure and HLA in healthy donors. In the study overall: The study's early data release held about 85 million unique TCRs from HLA-typed donors.

Findings and limits, study-wide: Across donors, most TCRs were seen rarely, yet some public ones were widespread. It was taken for granted in presence/absence analyses that sequencing depth across donors was roughly uniform. A previous analysis found most TCR beta V segments productive roughly 87% or roughly 30% of the time.

The study ran its PCR with 60 Vbeta and 13 Jbeta primers. Only in-frame clones appear in the TCRdb table, and some are missing; sequencing was by immunoSEQ multiplex PCR. This sample carries approximately 110,000 clones, roughly three quarters of them seen once, and the ten largest clones take approximately 11%. This clone was observed a handful of times. The antigen is undetermined. CDR1 is SGHDT, CDR2 YYEEEE, per germline. With 4 bases clipped from V and 10 bases from J, the junction kept 10 bases outside the gene matches. The CDR3 loop spans 14 amino acids. This sequence joins TRBV5-6 and TRBJ1-4, with 7 bases that match TRBD1. Sequenced input: PBMCs. The source is a man aged 40-50 years in good health and CMV-seropositive. CDR3 nucleotide sequence: TGTGCCAGCAGCCCGGACAGGAGGTTCGGAAAACTGTTTTTT. As protein: CASSPDRRFGKLFF.